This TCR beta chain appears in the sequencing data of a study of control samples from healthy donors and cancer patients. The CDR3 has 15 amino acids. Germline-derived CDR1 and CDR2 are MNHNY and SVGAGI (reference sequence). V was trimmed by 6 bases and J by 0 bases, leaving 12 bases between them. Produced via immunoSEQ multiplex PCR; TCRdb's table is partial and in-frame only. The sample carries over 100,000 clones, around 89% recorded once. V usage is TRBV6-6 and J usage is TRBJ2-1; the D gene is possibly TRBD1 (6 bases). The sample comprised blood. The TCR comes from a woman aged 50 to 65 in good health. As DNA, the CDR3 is TGTGCCAGCAGCCCGACAGGCGTCTCCTACAATGAGCAGTTCTTC. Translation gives CASSPTGVSYNEQFF.